Listed here are 32 T cell receptor beta chains from one sample, sequenced in a study of graft-versus-host responses after intestinal transplantation. This table comes from immunoSEQ multiplex PCR, and its TCRdb copy is limited to in-frame clones, with some not included. The sample has 100,000 or so clones, around 93% seen once; the top ten hold 1.5% to 2.5%. These receptors have no known antigen. Sequences were derived from unstimulated CD8+ T cells sorted from spleen or lymph node cells, sampled before intestinal transplant. These receptors all stem from a human donor who received an intestinal transplant.

The chain has TRBV29-1 and TRBJ2-6; 11 bases are shared with TRBD1. CDR3 length: 17 residues. CDR1 is SQVTM and CDR2 is ANQGSEA in the germline V gene. With V trimmed by 6 bases and J by 3 bases, 10 bases remained unmatched. CDR3 in DNA: TGCAGCGTCCATATAAGGGACAGGGGGATTGGGGCCAACGTCCTGACTTTC. Protein sequence: CSVHIRDRGIGANVLTF.

The V call is TRBV11-3, the J call TRBJ2-7, with 9 bases that match TRBD2. The trim removed 2 bases at V and 5 bases at J, leaving 7 bases unmatched. Germline V gene lookup returns CDR1 SGHNT and CDR2 YENEEA. The CDR3 consists of 15 residues. The CDR3 reads CASSLRRGGAHEQYF. As DNA, the CDR3 is TGTGCCAGCAGCTTAAGGCGGGGGGGCGCCCACGAGCAGTACTTC. Together with reference TRBV11-3 and TRBJ2-7, the CDR3 gives the full variable domain: EAGVVQSPRYKIIEKKQPVAFWCNPISGHNTLYWYLQNLGQGPELLIRYENEEAVDDSQLPKDRFSAERLKGVDSTLKIQPAELGDSAVYLCASSLRRGGAHEQYFGPGTRLTVT.

V usage is TRBV5-1 and J usage is TRBJ2-3, with TRBD1 identical over 7 bases. The germline gives CDR1 SGHRS, CDR2 YFSETQ. V was pared by 0 bases and J by 0 bases, with 4 bases of the junction left unmatched. The CDR3 is made up of 16 amino acids. CDR3 coding DNA: TGCGCCAGCAGCTTGGGGGACAGCTTAAGCACAGATACGCAGTATTTT. Translated, it gives CASSLGDSLSTDTQYF.

CDR3 nucleotides: TGTGCCAGCAGTGGGACAGGGGGTAGTGGGGTTTCGCGAGGCGAGCAGTACTTC. Its protein product is CASSGTGGSGVSRGEQYF. The chain links TRBV25-1 to TRBJ2-7; 10 positions match TRBD1. Per the germline V gene, CDR1 is MGHDK and CDR2 is SYGVNS. CDR3 size: 18 residues. The ends lost 4 bases at V and 6 bases at J; junction bases unmatched: 18.

The rearrangement links TRBV9 to TRBJ2-1; weak D call: TRBD2 (5 bases). CDR3 length equals 15 residues. Germline CDR1 and CDR2: SGDLS and YYNGEE. Trimming took off 1 base at V and 0 bases at J, with 8 bases between the two ends. In nucleotides, the CDR3 is TGTGCCAGCAGCGTAAGAGGGAGCTCCTACAATGAGCAGTTCTTC. It codes for CASSVRGSSYNEQFF. Complete variable domain (other parts from reference TRBV9 and TRBJ2-1): DSGVTQTPKHLITATGQRVTLRCSPRSGDLSVYWYQQSLDQGLQFLIQYYNGEERAKGNILERFSAQQFPDLHSELNLSSLELGDSALYFCASSVRGSSYNEQFFGPGTRLTVL.

V gene TRBV10-3 combines with J gene TRBJ2-7; TRBD1 aligns across 9 bases. The V gene end was trimmed by 4 bases and the J gene end by 1 base; junction bases not matched to a gene: 11. The CDR3 length is 17 residues. Looked up from germline, CDR1 is ENHRY and CDR2 is SYGVKD. The CDR3 region is CAISGDRENFGSYEQYF. CDR3 nucleotide sequence: TGTGCCATCAGTGGGGACAGGGAAAATTTTGGGTCCTACGAGCAGTACTTC.

The chain links TRBV27 to TRBJ2-5; 7 bases agree with TRBD1. The CDR3 has 13 amino acids. CDR1 and CDR2 (germline): MNHEY, SMNVEV (reference sequence). Trimming took 6 bases from V and 2 from J; bases not matched to a gene: 3. The DNA for the CDR3 is TGTGCCAGCAGACCCAGGGGGCAAGAGACCCAGTACTTC. It encodes CASRPRGQETQYF.

Regarding this clone: In the same sample, other DNA sequences code for this CDR3. The V and J genes are TRBV4-3 and TRBJ1-6; 9 bases align to TRBD1. The V and J ends lost 3 bases and 7 bases, in that order; junction bases with no gene match: 1. The CDR3 is 14 amino acids. The germline gives CDR1 LGHNA, CDR2 YSLEER. DNA of the CDR3: TGCGCCAGCAGCCAGGACAGGGGAAATTCACCCCTCCACTTT. It yields the protein CASSQDRGNSPLHF.

CDR3 nucleotides: TGTGCCAGTACATCCCTGACAGGGGGCCTCACAGATACGCAGTATTTT. Amino acid sequence: CASTSLTGGLTDTQYF. This sequence joins TRBV11-3 and TRBJ2-3, with 10 bases aligning to TRBD1. The V and J ends lost 9 bases and 2 bases, in that order; junction bases with no gene match: 11. Germline V gene lookup returns CDR1 SGHNT and CDR2 YENEEA. This CDR3 is 16 amino acids long.

This clone has just one count. This chain uses TRBV9 with TRBJ2-7, with D perhaps matching TRBD1 (5 bases). Trimming removed 3 bases at V and 0 bases at J, with 10 bases between. The CDR3 loop spans 14 amino acids. CDR1 is SGDLS and CDR2 is YYNGEE in the germline V gene. The CDR3 DNA reads as TGTGCCAGCAGCGGAGGCAGGGACTCCTACGAGCAGTACTTC. It yields the protein CASSGGRDSYEQYF. Complete variable domain (other parts from reference TRBV9 and TRBJ2-7): DSGVTQTPKHLITATGQRVTLRCSPRSGDLSVYWYQQSLDQGLQFLIQYYNGEERAKGNILERFSAQQFPDLHSELNLSSLELGDSALYFCASSGGRDSYEQYFGPGTRLTVT.

The V call is TRBV4-1, the J call TRBJ2-3, with 7 bases lining up with TRBD1. Germline CDR1 is MGHRA and CDR2 is YSYEKL. V shed 0 bases, J shed 4 bases, and the junction held 4 bases outside the gene matches. This CDR3 is 15 amino acids long. This CDR3 reads CASSQDWQGADTQYF. DNA for the CDR3: TGCGCCAGCAGCCAAGATTGGCAGGGGGCAGATACGCAGTATTTT.

DNA for the CDR3: TGTGCCAGCAGCTTAGAACTCCAAGAGACCCAGTACTTC. Its protein product is CASSLELQETQYF. The rearrangement links TRBV7-6 to TRBJ2-5; D is uncertain. Germline V lookup: CDR1 SGHVS, CDR2 FNYEAQ. The CDR3 totals 13 residues. V lost 1 base and J 1 base, leaving 4 bases between the germline ends.

The chain is built from TRBV11-3 and TRBJ2-7; 7 bases align to TRBD2. J gave up 5 bases and V 5 bases, and 3 bases lay outside the gene matches. CDR3 length equals 12 residues. Germline CDR1 SGHNT, CDR2 YENEEA. Written as DNA, the CDR3 is TGTGCCAGCAGCCAGAGCGGGGACGAGCAGTACTTC. This sequence encodes CASSQSGDEQYF.

The J gene is TRBJ1-2, the V gene TRBV7-9; TRBD1 is a possible D gene (6 bases). This CDR3 contains 13 residues. Trimming left V 7 bases short and J 7 bases short, with 16 bases between. Germline V gives CDR1 SEHNR, CDR2 FQNEAQ (reference sequence). The CDR3 bases are TGTGCCAGCATGTCCGCACAGGGTGGTGGCTACACCTTC. As protein: CASMSAQGGGYTF.

This clone was detected only once. The CDR3 DNA reads TGTGCCAGCAGTTTATACGGGAATGAGCAGTTCTTC. Encoded protein: CASSLYGNEQFF. V gene TRBV27 combines with J gene TRBJ2-1; the D is unclear. V lost 1 base, J lost 7 bases, and 5 bases lay in between. CDR3 length: 12 residues. The germline V gene has CDR1 MNHEY and CDR2 SMNVEV (reference sequence).

V gene TRBV29-1 combines with J gene TRBJ2-3, with D perhaps TRBD1 (5 bases). Germline V gives CDR1 SQVTM, CDR2 ANQGSEA. Trimming removed 0 bases at V and 5 bases at J, with 12 bases between. The CDR3 extends over 14 amino acids. Here the CDR3 reads CSVEDFRVGDTQYF. The DNA of the CDR3 is TGCAGCGTTGAAGATTTCAGGGTTGGAGATACGCAGTATTTT.

The chain recombines TRBV4-1 with TRBJ2-7, with D maybe TRBD2 (5 bases). Germline V lookup: CDR1 MGHRA, CDR2 YSYEKL. The CDR3 length is 11 residues. V shed 4 bases and J shed 5 bases, with 6 bases lying between them. The DNA for the CDR3 is TGCGCCAGCAGCCCCGGGGACGAGCAGTACTTC. It codes for CASSPGDEQYF.

Here the CDR3 reads CASSLVKGQVYTEAFF. CDR3 in DNA: TGTGCCAGCAGCTTAGTTAAGGGACAGGTGTACACTGAAGCTTTCTTT. The chain carries TRBV7-4 and TRBJ1-1, with TRBD1 matching over 8 bases. The germline CDR1 and CDR2 sequences are SGHVT and SQSDAQ. Unmatched junction bases numbered 7, after V lost 1 base and J lost 3 bases. The CDR3 totals 16 residues.

This rearrangement joins TRBV19 to TRBJ2-1; the D gene is possibly TRBD2 (5 bases). Germline CDR1 reads LNHDA; CDR2 reads SQIVND (reference sequence). Trimming took off 5 bases at V and 7 bases at J, with 12 bases between the two ends. The CDR3 runs 13 residues. For the CDR3, the DNA is TGTGCCAGTAGTGTTCAGAGGGAGAATGAGCAGTTCTTC. Translating gives CASSVQRENEQFF.

V is TRBV12-2 and J is TRBJ2-7; the DNA was not used to check the table's D call, TRBD2. TRBV12-2 is reported as a pseudogene. The CDR3 covers 19 residues. This chain's CDR3 is CASRPPRRGLAGGTYEQYF. As DNA, the CDR3 is TGTGCAAGTCGCCCCCCCCGCCGCGGACTAGCGGGGGGGACCTACGAGCAGTACTTC.

The chain joins TRBV4-3 to TRBJ2-7, with 9 bases lining up with TRBD1. Losses at the gene ends were 3 bases for V and 1 base for J; bases not matched to a gene: 4. CDR3 size: 15 residues. Germline-derived CDR1 and CDR2 are LGHNA and YSLEER. The CDR3 DNA is TGCGCCAGCAGCCAGGGGACAGGGTTTTCCTACGAGCAGTACTTC. The encoded protein is CASSQGTGFSYEQYF.

V usage is TRBV18 and J usage is TRBJ2-1, with a weak D call TRBD1 (6 bases). The V end lost 0 bases, the J end lost 3 bases, and 9 bases lay between the germline ends. The CDR3 covers 15 residues. CDR1 is KGHSH and CDR2 is LQKENI in the germline V gene. CDR3: CASSPPGAFYNEQFF. The DNA of the CDR3 is TGTGCCAGCTCACCACCGGGGGCCTTCTACAATGAGCAGTTCTTC.

The chain uses TRBV7-8 and TRBJ2-2, with D hard to call. This CDR3 contains 15 residues. Trimming stripped 4 bases from V and 4 bases from J, with 13 bases between. Germline V gives CDR1 SGHVS, CDR2 FQNEAQ. The CDR3 sequence is CASSYRGLSTGELFF. In DNA, the CDR3 is TGTGCCAGCAGCTATAGAGGCCTTTCCACCGGGGAGCTGTTTTTT.

V gene TRBV5-5 combines with J gene TRBJ1-2; 7 nucleotides agree with TRBD1. Germline V gives CDR1 SGHKS, CDR2 YYEKEE (reference sequence). CDR3 length: 15 residues. The V and J ends lost 0 bases and 1 base, in that order; junction bases with no gene match: 3. CDR3 sequence reads: CASSLEAGGNYGYTF. The DNA for the CDR3 is TGTGCCAGCAGCTTGGAGGCAGGGGGTAACTATGGCTACACCTTC.

The J gene is TRBJ2-3, the V gene TRBV15; a weak D match, TRBD2 (7 bases). The germline V gene has CDR1 LNHNV and CDR2 YYDKDF (reference sequence). CDR3 length: 15 residues. V was pared by 5 bases and J by 7 bases, with 19 bases between. Written as DNA, the CDR3 is TGTGCCACCAGCGACATGAGGGGGGGGCCAAATACGCAGTATTTT. Protein sequence: CATSDMRGGPNTQYF.

The count of this clone is one. One end of the junction does not line up with germline, which may come from a read error. The rearrangement links TRBV11-2 to TRBJ2-7; 8 bases fit TRBD1. This CDR3 has 13 amino acids. The germline V gene has CDR1 SGHAT and CDR2 FQNNGV. CDR3 nucleotides: TGTGCCAGCAGCTCGACAGGGGAAAACGAGCAGCACTTC. It is translated as CASSSTGENEQHF.

The chain uses TRBV6-5 and TRBJ2-3, with D possibly TRBD2 on 6 matching bases. The CDR3 length is 13 residues. The germline V gene encodes CDR1 MNHEY and CDR2 SVGAGI. Trimming removed 11 bases from V and 2 bases from J, with 14 bases in between. The CDR3 loop reads CASTGVITDTQYF. CDR3 bases: TGTGCCTCGACGGGGGTAATCACAGATACGCAGTATTTT.

V usage is TRBV6-4 and J usage is TRBJ1-2; TRBD1 is a possible D gene (6 bases). Germline CDR1 MRHNA, CDR2 SNTAGT. The CDR3 consists of 14 residues. The germline V and J ends were trimmed by 2 bases and 8 bases, with 15 bases remaining between them. The CDR3 nucleotides read TGTGCCAGCAGTGACACAGGGTCCGTTGCGGGCTACACCTTC. It encodes CASSDTGSVAGYTF.

The V and J genes are TRBV30 and TRBJ1-2; D is possibly TRBD1 (6 bases). V shed 4 bases and J shed 6 bases, with 18 bases lying between them. The CDR3 spans 14 residues. Germline V gene sequence: CDR1 GTSNPN, CDR2 SVGIG (reference sequence). The CDR3 nucleotides are TGTGCCTGGACCTCCGGACGTGGGGGCGATGGCTACACCTTC. Amino acid sequence: CAWTSGRGGDGYTF.

The CDR3 region is CASSYSGGAYEQYF. In nucleotides, the CDR3 is TGTGCCAGCAGTTATAGCGGGGGGGCCTACGAGCAGTACTTC. The chain joins TRBV27 to TRBJ2-7; 11 bases are a match to TRBD2. CDR1 and CDR2 (germline): MNHEY, SMNVEV (reference sequence). V lost 4 bases, J lost 2 bases, and 1 base stayed unmatched. The CDR3 runs 14 residues.

CDR3 region: CAWSGGSEAFF. The CDR3 DNA sequence: TGTGCCTGGTCAGGGGGGTCTGAAGCTTTCTTT. The chain couples TRBV30 to TRBJ1-1; 7 bases align to TRBD1. Germline V gene sequence: CDR1 GTSNPN, CDR2 SVGIG (reference sequence). The CDR3 runs 11 residues. V gave up 5 bases and J gave up 6 bases; unmatched junction bases: 3.

DNA for the CDR3: TGTGCCAGCAGTGCGGGACAGGGCACTTCACCCCTCCACTTT. Translating gives CASSAGQGTSPLHF. The V call is TRBV6-5, the J call TRBJ1-6; 9 bases are shared with TRBD1. Losses at the gene ends were 5 bases for V and 9 bases for J; bases not matched to a gene: 5. CDR3 length equals 14 residues. Germline V CDR1 and CDR2: MNHEY, SVGAGI.